The present T cell receptor beta chain was sequenced within a study of early T cells in non-severe SARS-CoV-2 infection. About the research overall: Chains were unpaired, as sequencing was done on bulk RNA from unsorted whole blood.

Notes on the study in general: The VDJdb matching leaned toward anti-spike CD8 responses and overlooked private and CD4 specificities.

Each single cDNA molecule received a unique molecular identifier. Each CDR3 protein gets one entry after TCRdb re-called the 5' RACE reads with MiXCR. Counted here are approximately 31,000 distinct CDR3 sequences, roughly 7% occurring once; the ten biggest clones make up 2.5% to 3%. To note about this clonotype: What it recognizes is unknown.

The germline gives CDR1 LNHNV, CDR2 YYDKDF (reference sequence). The germline V and J ends were trimmed by 0 bases and 6 bases, with 3 bases remaining between them. The CDR3 is 12 residues long. The source is an adult who was a healthcare worker with PCR-confirmed SARS-CoV-2 infection or an uninfected control (not recorded which). Sequences were obtained from whole blood. The chain joins TRBV15 to TRBJ1-5, with no clear D. CDR3 sequence (DNA): TGTGCCACCAGCAGAGATATTCAGCCCCAGCATTTT. Residues: CATSRDIQPQHF.